Each of the 18 T cell receptor beta chains below was sequenced from the same sample in a study of radiotherapy plus CTLA-4 blockade in lung cancer. Here immunoSEQ multiplex PCR was the method, and the copy in TCRdb shows in-frame clones only, minus some. The sample lists more than 90,000 clones, 78% seen once, with approximately 5.2% in the top ten. The starting material was peripheral blood, obtained from a patient treated with radiotherapy plus ipilimumab. Source of these receptors: a human donor with non-small cell lung cancer who had a partial response to radiotherapy plus ipilimumab.

This chain connects TRBV27 to TRBJ1-1, with 9 bases lining up with TRBD1. This CDR3 is built from 13 residues. Germline CDR1 MNHEY, CDR2 SMNVEV (reference sequence). V dropped 10 bases and J dropped 7; count of bases not matched to a gene: 10. The CDR3 spells CATSDRGKGEAFF. The CDR3 DNA sequence: TGTGCCACATCAGACAGGGGGAAGGGTGAAGCTTTCTTT.

This clone came up a few times. The chain links TRBV4-1 to TRBJ2-7; 9 bases agree with TRBD1. The CDR3 contains 15 residues. Germline CDR1 MGHRA, CDR2 YSYEKL. Trimming at V came to 6 bases and at J to 4 bases, leaving 10 bases not matched to a gene. CDR3: CASSSPGQGIYEQYF. CDR3 coding DNA: TGCGCCAGCAGTTCCCCGGGACAGGGCATTTACGAGCAGTACTTC.

The rearrangement joins TRBV6-1 to TRBJ2-3; maybe TRBD2 (6 bases). Trimming left V 4 bases short and J 4 bases short, with 21 bases between. The CDR3 covers 17 residues. Germline V gene data show CDR1 as MNHNS and CDR2 as SASEGT. DNA for the CDR3: TGTGCCAGCAGTGTTACCCGGGACTCTAAAAGCCCAGATACGCAGTATTTT. As protein: CASSVTRDSKSPDTQYF.

The chain employs TRBV4-3 and TRBJ1-5; D call uncertain. The CDR3 is 14 amino acids. In germline, CDR1 is LGHNA, CDR2 YSLEER. Between the trimmed V and J ends, which lost 4 bases and 3 bases, there was a span of 10 bases. Here the CDR3 DNA reads TGCGCCAGCAGCCTCGGGAGGGTCAATCAGCCCCAGCATTTT. Translation: CASSLGRVNQPQHF.

This sequence joins TRBV4-1 and TRBJ1-5; D might be TRBD1 (6 bases). CDR1 and CDR2 (germline): MGHRA, YSYEKL. V lost 1 base and J 9 bases, leaving 22 bases between the germline ends. The CDR3 length is 17 residues. CDR3 DNA sequence: TGCGCCAGCAGCCAAGTAAGAGGTCAGGGGTTCATGGGGCCCCAGCATTTT. Its translation: CASSQVRGQGFMGPQHF.

The rearrangement joins TRBV11-2 to TRBJ2-5; D might be TRBD2 (5 bases). V lost 6 bases, J lost 1 base, and 9 bases lay in between. Germline V lookup: CDR1 SGHAT, CDR2 FQNNGV. This CDR3 is built from 13 residues. The CDR3 sequence: CASREEFQETQYF. Written as DNA, the CDR3 is TGTGCCAGCAGGGAGGAGTTCCAAGAGACCCAGTACTTC.

V gene TRBV5-6 combines with J gene TRBJ1-6, with 8 bases fitting TRBD1. V was pared by 4 bases and J by 15 bases, with 9 bases of the junction left unmatched. The CDR3 extends over 13 amino acids. In germline, CDR1 is SGHDT, CDR2 YYEEEE. The CDR3 spells CASSAGQAELLHF. In DNA, the CDR3 is TGTGCCAGCAGCGCGGGACAGGCTGAACTCCTCCACTTT.

This chain links TRBV9 with TRBJ1-5, with D tentatively TRBD1 (6 bases). Germline lookup yields CDR1 SGDLS and CDR2 YYNGEE. The CDR3 loop spans 15 amino acids. Deletions cut 0 bases from V and 6 bases from J, with 13 bases between. The CDR3 is CASSVATGIGQPQHF. CDR3 nucleotides: TGTGCCAGCAGCGTAGCTACAGGGATCGGTCAGCCCCAGCATTTT.

The J gene is TRBJ1-2, the V gene TRBV7-2; D is ambiguous. CDR3 length: 14 residues. Germline loops: CDR1 SGHTA, CDR2 FQGNSA. Trimming removed 5 bases from V and 5 bases from J, with 15 bases in between. CDR3 nucleotide sequence: TGTGCCAGCAGCCCCGATCCAGGCCAGTATGGCTACACCTTC. Encoded protein: CASSPDPGQYGYTF.

This clone was picked up a small number of times. The genes are TRBV28 and TRBJ1-2; TRBD1 might be the D (5 bases). The germline CDR1 and CDR2 sequences are MDHEN and SYDVKM. Trimming shortened V by 1 base and J by 7 bases, and 19 bases separated the two germline ends. CDR3 length: 16 residues. As DNA, the CDR3 is TGTGCCAGCAGTTTATCCTTGCGGGGCGGGAAGGGTGGCTACACCTTC. Its protein product is CASSLSLRGGKGGYTF.

The J gene is TRBJ2-7, the V gene TRBV7-8, with 11 bases aligning to TRBD2. This CDR3 is 14 amino acids long. CDR1 and CDR2 (germline): SGHVS, FQNEAQ. V shed 3 bases and J 6 bases; nucleotides not matched to a gene: 4. The CDR3 DNA sequence: TGTGCCAGCAGCTTCACTAGCGGGAGAGGCGAGCAGTACTTC. It yields the protein CASSFTSGRGEQYF.

The rearrangement uses TRBV19 and TRBJ2-7, with a possible D match to TRBD2 (6 bases). With 1 base removed from V and 3 bases from J, the gap between germline ends came to 13 bases. This CDR3 comprises 15 residues. Germline CDR1 is LNHDA and CDR2 is SQIVND (reference sequence). The CDR3: CASSIVGGGNYEQYF. CDR3 DNA sequence: TGTGCCAGTAGTATAGTCGGGGGAGGTAACTACGAGCAGTACTTC.

V gene TRBV7-2 combines with J gene TRBJ2-7; tentative D call: TRBD1 (5 bases). V gave up 5 bases and J gave up 7 bases, with 18 bases separating them. In germline, CDR1 is SGHTA, CDR2 FQGNSA. The CDR3 contains 14 residues. CDR3 nucleotide sequence: TGTGCCAGCAGCCTCTACGGACCACACAGGGAGCAGTACGTC. This sequence encodes CASSLYGPHREQYV.

V usage is TRBV27 and J usage is TRBJ1-2; perhaps TRBD1 as D (5 bases). Germline V gene data show CDR1 as MNHEY and CDR2 as SMNVEV (reference sequence). Trimming left V 5 bases short and J 8 bases short, with 18 bases between. The CDR3 is made up of 14 amino acids. CDR3 region: CASSPRTLSGGYTF. In nucleotides, the CDR3 is TGTGCCAGCAGTCCCCGGACACTCTCGGGCGGCTACACCTTC.

The chain links TRBV7-9 to TRBJ2-1; TRBD1 aligns across 9 bases. Per the germline V gene, CDR1 is SEHNR and CDR2 is FQNEAQ (reference sequence). Trimming removed 0 bases from V and 6 bases from J; junction bases left unmatched: 9. The CDR3 runs to 17 residues. CDR3 nucleotides: TGTGCCAGCAGCTTAGCCGGAACAGGGGGCACCGGCAATGAGCAGTTCTTC. Translating it yields CASSLAGTGGTGNEQFF. Using reference TRBV7-9 and TRBJ2-1 for the parts outside the CDR3, the full variable domain is DTGVSQNPRHKITKRGQNVTFRCDPISEHNRLYWYRQTLGQGPEFLTYFQNEAQLEKSRLLSDRFSAERPKGSFSTLEIQRTEQGDSAMYLCASSLAGTGGTGNEQFFGPGTRLTVL.

CDR3 in amino acids: CASSLPQGKANYGYTF. The CDR3 nucleotides read TGTGCCAGCAGCTTACCTCAGGGTAAGGCTAACTATGGCTACACCTTC. The chain combines TRBV5-4 with TRBJ1-2; D perhaps matches TRBD1 (5 bases). Germline V gene sequence: CDR1 SGHNT, CDR2 YYREEE (reference sequence). Trimming pared 2 bases from V and 0 bases from J, leaving 14 bases between. The CDR3 sequence is 16 residues long.

The chain combines TRBV7-5 with TRBJ2-7; the table's D call of TRBD2 was not tested on the DNA. TRBV7-5 is marked as a pseudogene. The CDR3 runs to 18 residues. CDR3 coding DNA: TGTGCCAGAAGCTCTAAGGGGGGGGACGGAAGCAGCTCCTACGAGCAGTACGTC. It yields the protein CARSSKGGDGSSSYEQYV.

CDR3 in DNA: TGTGCCAGCAGCTTAGGAGGGACACTCAATGAGCAGTTCTTC. Amino acids: CASSLGGTLNEQFF. This rearrangement joins TRBV11-3 to TRBJ2-1; D may be TRBD1 (6 bases). Germline V gene data show CDR1 as SGHNT and CDR2 as YENEEA. CDR3 length equals 14 residues. V lost 1 base to trimming and J lost 6 bases, with 10 bases between them. The full variable domain, completed using reference TRBV11-3 and TRBJ2-1, is EAGVVQSPRYKIIEKKQPVAFWCNPISGHNTLYWYLQNLGQGPELLIRYENEEAVDDSQLPKDRFSAERLKGVDSTLKIQPAELGDSAVYLCASSLGGTLNEQFFGPGTRLTVL.